This T cell receptor (beta chain) originates from a study of cytomegalovirus exposure and HLA in healthy donors. Study in general: Unique TCRs from HLA-typed donors, about 85 million of them, were held in an early data release. Findings and caveats of the study: The authors enumerated over 150 TCR beta chains as linked to cytomegalovirus. A later analysis found that most CMV-associated TCR beta chains appeared HLA-restricted. Judged likely to be a sequencing artifact was a cluster of highly shared sequence variants.

A multiplex PCR was run with 60 Vbeta primers and 13 Jbeta primers. The method was immunoSEQ multiplex PCR; TCRdb's version includes in-frame clones alone and lacks a portion of them. The sample shows approximately 220,000 clones, roughly 85% of them seen only once. Germline lookup yields CDR1 SEHNR and CDR2 FQNEAQ (reference sequence). Trimming left V 2 bases short and J 2 bases short, with 12 bases between. This CDR3 is 15 amino acids long. This clone was counted a few times. As yet, its antigen is unknown. The sequenced material came from PBMCs. J is TRBJ1-2 and V is TRBV7-9; D possibly corresponds to TRBD1 (5 bases). The TCR was taken from a man younger than 35 in good health and CMV-seronegative. The CDR3, as DNA: TGTGCCAGCAGCTTAATGCAGACAGTAAACTATGGCTACACCTTC. This sequence encodes CASSLMQTVNYGYTF. Filled out from reference TRBV7-9 and TRBJ1-2, the complete variable domain reads DTGVSQNPRHKITKRGQNVTFRCDPISEHNRLYWYRQTLGQGPEFLTYFQNEAQLEKSRLLSDRFSAERPKGSFSTLEIQRTEQGDSAMYLCASSLMQTVNYGYTFGSGTRLTVV.